This is a list of T cell receptor beta chains from one sample in a study of blood T cell repertoires in COVID-19. The data were produced by immunoSEQ multiplex PCR, yet TCRdb's version contains in-frame clones alone and is incomplete. Here the sample spans some 190,000 clones, about 83% being singletons. The sequencing input was peripheral blood. Receptors originate from a woman in her 70s with active or convalescent COVID-19. Both conserved end residues are part of each CDR3. Each record gives: V gene, J gene, D gene, CDR3 protein. The D gene is left open where the match is weak.

TRBV28	TRBJ1-1	TRBD1	CASSPWGQGMNTEAFF
TRBV29-1	TRBJ2-2	TRBD2	CSVSVAGSTGELFF
TRBV25-1	TRBJ2-2	NA	CASSQQGTPDTGELFF
TRBV5-1	TRBJ2-3	TRBD2	CASSFLAGERDTQYF
TRBV6-5	TRBJ1-4	TRBD1	CASSYRESGGGEKLFF
TRBV3-1/TRBV3-2	TRBJ2-3	NA	CASSYYRETQYF
TRBV5-6	TRBJ2-3	TRBD1	CASSLRTGGGTDTQYF
TRBV7-2	TRBJ2-7	TRBD2	CASSFNSPIAGHYEQYF
TRBV12-3/TRBV12-4	TRBJ2-5	NA	CASSLREETQYF
TRBV15	TRBJ2-1	TRBD2	CATSRYLADNNEQFF
TRBV12-3/TRBV12-4	TRBJ2-7	TRBD1	CASSLIGQGLQYF
TRBV5-4	TRBJ2-3	NA	CASSRTVSEGDDTQYF
TRBV10-1	TRBJ2-1	NA	CASSPYNEQFF
TRBV7-9	TRBJ2-5	TRBD1	CASSPSPKKQGEETQYF
TRBV7-2	TRBJ2-3	NA	CASSPLGLITDTQYF
TRBV6-5	TRBJ1-3	TRBD1	CASSPRQGSGNTIYF
TRBV23-1	TRBJ1-4	TRBD1	CASRQGQRHALEKLFF
TRBV29-1	TRBJ2-3	NA	CSVERGRADTQYF
TRBV7-6	TRBJ2-7	NA	CASSLEDTYEQYF
TRBV10-1	TRBJ1-1	TRBD1	CASSEPTPRDRYSNTEAFF
TRBV5-4	TRBJ2-1	TRBD1	CASSLVRAGGNEQFF
TRBV6-1	TRBJ1-5	NA	CASSVGQGISNQPQHF
TRBV9	TRBJ2-6	TRBD2	CASSPRSPLAGSSGANVLTF
TRBV2	TRBJ1-3	TRBD1	CASAGTGSGNTIYF
TRBV10-3	TRBJ2-7	TRBD1	CAISLQGKTYEQYF
TRBV7-8	TRBJ2-7	NA	CASSLVAPTYEQYF
TRBV5-1	TRBJ1-4	TRBD1	CASSERGSRHRGNEKLFF
TRBV3-1/TRBV3-2	TRBJ2-7	NA	CASSQGTGNYEQYF
TRBV6-6	TRBJ1-1	TRBD1	CASSYRNRGLTEAFF
TRBV2	TRBJ1-2	TRBD1	CASTPGGAGGYTF
TRBV6-5	TRBJ1-4	TRBD1	CASRETGGIEKLFF
TRBV7-2	TRBJ2-7	TRBD2	CASSPGLAGGPSYEQYF
TRBV10-3	TRBJ2-2	TRBD2	CAIRGLAGIGELFF
TRBV7-9	TRBJ2-2	TRBD1	CANSDLGTGDTGELFF
TRBV28	TRBJ1-2	NA	CASSPRGTSYGYTF
TRBV18	TRBJ1-5	NA	CASSPPTGPNQPQHF
TRBV6-1	TRBJ1-6	TRBD1	CASRYETGANSPLHF
TRBV28	TRBJ1-2	NA	CASSRQTIYGYTF
TRBV30	TRBJ1-2	NA	CAWSRNYGYTF
TRBV5-6	TRBJ1-2	NA	CASSLAGNYGYTF
TRBV2	TRBJ1-4	TRBD1	CASKDRGSNEKLFF
TRBV6-5	TRBJ1-1	NA	CASRYFQGSGTEAFF
TRBV27	TRBJ1-6	TRBD1	CASSGQAKNSPLHF
TRBV27	TRBJ2-1	NA	CASSPPRRTLYNEQFF
TRBV7-6	TRBJ2-5	TRBD1	CASSSATGGDPETQYF
TRBV5-1	TRBJ2-3	TRBD2	CASSLFSGIGRDTQYF
TRBV28	TRBJ2-2	TRBD2	CASTGGIGELFF
TRBV19	TRBJ2-2	TRBD1	CASSLGQRDTGELFF
TRBV5-1	TRBJ1-2	NA	CASSLEGNGYTF
TRBV4-1	TRBJ2-3	TRBD2	CASSQAPVGEREVADTQYF
TRBV28	TRBJ2-7	TRBD1	CASNLQGVLEQYF
TRBV6-6	TRBJ2-1	TRBD1	CASTPTRGRVDEQFF
TRBV18	TRBJ1-3	TRBD1	CASSPDRGISGNTIYF
TRBV19	TRBJ1-1	NA	CASSISGVQMNTEAFF
TRBV11-3	TRBJ2-5	NA	CASSYRRGQTQYF
TRBV2	TRBJ1-5	NA	CASSDRGPYQPQHF